These 29 T cell receptor beta chains were all obtained from the same sample, sequenced in a study of blood T cell repertoires in COVID-19. TCRdb's copy holds only in-frame clones and misses some; the assay was immunoSEQ multiplex PCR. The sample yields 310,000 or so clones, roughly 90% seen once. Sequenced sample: peripheral blood. The receptors here all came from a woman aged 50 to 60 with active or convalescent COVID-19.

The table lists this clone with a count of one. This chain connects TRBV2 to TRBJ2-1, with TRBD2 matching 13 bases. CDR1 is SNHLY, CDR2 FYNNEI, per germline. The CDR3 loop spans 15 amino acids. The trim removed 8 bases at V and 7 bases at J, leaving 8 bases unmatched. CDR3 loop: CASRKLAGGDNEQFF. The CDR3 coding sequence is TGTGCCAGCCGGAAACTAGCGGGAGGGGATAATGAGCAGTTCTTC.

This clone came up once. V and J are TRBV24-1 and TRBJ1-5, with TRBD1 identical over 8 bases. CDR3 length equals 15 residues. Germline trimming cut 3 bases from V and 2 bases from J; bases unmatched to any gene: 2. Germline values: CDR1 KGHDR, CDR2 SFDVKD. The CDR3, as DNA: TGTGCCACCAGTGATCCACAGGGGGGCAATCAGCCCCAGCATTTT. As protein: CATSDPQGGNQPQHF.

This chain links TRBV4-3 with TRBJ1-4; D is uncertain. CDR3 length: 13 amino acids. The germline gives CDR1 LGHNA, CDR2 YSLEER. V was cut by 0 bases and J by 8 bases, with 7 bases left in between. This CDR3 is CASSQDFREKLFF. Written as DNA, the CDR3 is TGCGCCAGCAGCCAAGATTTCCGGGAAAAACTGTTTTTT.

The V and J genes are TRBV5-8 and TRBJ2-7; 9 nucleotides line up with TRBD1. Germline CDR1 is SGHTS and CDR2 is YDEGEE. The trim removed 3 bases at V and 4 bases at J, leaving 2 bases unmatched. CDR3 length: 13 residues. The CDR3 spells CASSSDRGYEQYF. The CDR3 nucleotides are TGTGCCAGCAGCTCGGACAGGGGTTACGAGCAGTACTTC.

This chain links TRBV13 with TRBJ2-5, with TRBD2 matching 9 bases. Germline CDR1 PRHDT, CDR2 FYEKMQ (reference sequence). CDR3 length equals 17 residues. V was pared by 1 base and J by 4 bases, with 10 bases of the junction left unmatched. CDR3 DNA sequence: TGTGCCAGCAGCTTAGAGGCGGCGGGAGGGCCCAGAGAGACCCAGTACTTC. Protein product: CASSLEAAGGPRETQYF.

The chain employs TRBV3-1 (or the pseudogene TRBV3-2) and TRBJ1-3, with D perhaps TRBD1 (5 bases). With 6 bases removed from V and 6 bases from J, the gap between germline ends came to 15 bases. The CDR3 is 14 amino acids. Looked up from germline, CDR1 is LGHDT and CDR2 is YNNKEL (reference sequence). As DNA, the CDR3 is TGTGCCAGCAGTCTAGGGACTGATGTAAACACCATATATTTT. Its protein product is CASSLGTDVNTIYF.

The chain joins TRBV9 to TRBJ1-1; 9 bases agree with TRBD1. Per germline, CDR1 SGDLS and CDR2 YYNGEE. The V and J ends lost 2 bases and 4 bases, in that order; junction bases with no gene match: 3. The CDR3 contains 14 residues. CDR3 in amino acids: CASSVGTGRTEAFF. In DNA, the CDR3 is TGTGCCAGCAGCGTCGGGACAGGGCGCACTGAAGCTTTCTTT.

In DNA form, the CDR3 reads TGTGCCAGCAGTTTATCGACCTCGGCGGAAGGCGGCTACACCTTC. This encodes CASSLSTSAEGGYTF. The rearrangement joins TRBV28 to TRBJ1-2; no clear D. The CDR3 covers 15 residues. Trimming removed 1 base at V and 8 bases at J, with 17 bases between. Germline V gives CDR1 MDHEN, CDR2 SYDVKM.

This clone was seen a single time. CDR3 residues: CASSQDGGRGKGNTIYF. CDR3 in DNA: TGCGCCAGCAGCCAAGACGGGGGACGTGGCAAGGGAAACACCATATATTTT. This chain connects TRBV4-1 to TRBJ1-3, with D possibly being TRBD1 (5 bases). CDR3 length: 17 residues. Germline V gene sequence: CDR1 MGHRA, CDR2 YSYEKL. The V end lost 0 bases, the J end lost 4 bases, and 16 bases lay between the germline ends.

A single count supports this clone. The chain uses TRBV29-1 and TRBJ2-2; 7 positions agree with TRBD2. Trimming cost V 3 bases and J 5 bases; bases outside gene matches: 12. This CDR3 is 16 amino acids long. Germline V gene data show CDR1 as SQVTM and CDR2 as ANQGSEA. The CDR3 nucleotides read TGCAGCGTTGATGGGGCGGGAGTTGGTTTGACCGGGGAGCTGTTTTTT. Encoded protein: CSVDGAGVGLTGELFF.

The rearrangement links TRBV19 to TRBJ2-3, with TRBD2 matching over 11 bases. The CDR3 totals 17 residues. Trimming at V came to 1 base and at J to 2 bases, leaving 5 bases not matched to a gene. The germline V gene encodes CDR1 LNHDA and CDR2 SQIVND (reference sequence). DNA of the CDR3: TGTGCCAGTAGTATAGCCCCTAGCGGGGGGACCACAGATACGCAGTATTTT. Protein sequence: CASSIAPSGGTTDTQYF.

The genes are TRBV10-3 and TRBJ2-2; D is possibly TRBD2 (6 bases). The CDR3 spans 15 residues. CDR1 ENHRY and CDR2 SYGVKD come from the germline V gene. Trimming removed 6 bases at V and 3 bases at J, with 14 bases between. The chain's CDR3 is CAIRPGGAHTGELFF. CDR3 DNA sequence: TGTGCCATCAGGCCTGGCGGGGCGCACACCGGGGAGCTGTTTTTT.

This clone was found once. This chain connects TRBV7-3 to TRBJ2-7; 7 bases are a match to TRBD1. V gave up 2 bases and J gave up 2 bases; unmatched junction bases: 3. CDR1 is SGHTA, CDR2 FQGTGA, per germline. The CDR3 consists of 14 residues. In DNA form, the CDR3 reads TGTGCCAGCAGCTTAGGCCAGGGGGCCTACGAGCAGTACTTC. Its protein is CASSLGQGAYEQYF. Using reference TRBV7-3 and TRBJ2-7 for the parts outside the CDR3, the full variable domain is GAGVSQTPSNKVTEKGKYVELRCDPISGHTALYWYRQSLGQGPEFLIYFQGTGAADDSGLPNDRFFAVRPEGSVSTLKIQRTERGDSAVYLCASSLGQGAYEQYFGPGTRLTVT.

This chain's CDR3 is CASSTGQGRGNAKNIQYF. The CDR3 DNA reads as TGTGCCAGTAGTACGGGACAGGGAAGGGGGAACGCCAAAAACATTCAGTACTTC. The chain is built from TRBV19 and TRBJ2-4, with 9 bases that match TRBD1. The CDR3 totals 18 residues. Trimming removed 4 bases from V and 1 base from J; junction bases left unmatched: 11. CDR1 LNHDA and CDR2 SQIVND come from the germline V gene (reference sequence).

The V and J genes are TRBV7-3 and TRBJ2-1; a possible D gene is TRBD2 (6 bases). Germline assignment: CDR1 SGHTA and CDR2 FQGTGA. This CDR3 is built from 15 residues. Deletions cut 5 bases from V and 7 bases from J, with 18 bases between. CDR3 bases: TGTGCCAGCAGCGAAACGGGAGTCCTTCGTAATGAGCAGTTCTTC. Amino acid sequence: CASSETGVLRNEQFF.

This clone was detected once. The rearrangement links TRBV19 to TRBJ1-1, with D perhaps TRBD1 (5 bases). Germline V gene sequence: CDR1 LNHDA, CDR2 SQIVND (reference sequence). The V end was cut by 4 bases, the J end by 4 bases, with 13 bases between. The CDR3 consists of 14 residues. The CDR3 is CASSTPGSVTEAFF. Written as DNA, the CDR3 is TGTGCCAGTAGTACGCCAGGGTCTGTCACTGAAGCTTTCTTT.

The rearrangement links TRBV2 to TRBJ2-1; TRBD1 matches 10 bases. Germline values: CDR1 SNHLY, CDR2 FYNNEI. V lost 7 bases to trimming and J lost 3 bases; unmatched junction nucleotides: 21. CDR3 length: 20 amino acids. The CDR3 coding sequence is TGTGCCAGCACAGGGGACAGGGGTCCGATGAGGGGATTTATCTACAATGAGCAGTTCTTC. This sequence encodes CASTGDRGPMRGFIYNEQFF. The full variable domain, rest sourced from reference TRBV2 and TRBJ2-1, is EPEVTQTPSHQVTQMGQEVILRCVPISNHLYFYWYRQILGQKVEFLVSFYNNEISEKSEIFDDQFSVERPDGSNFTLKIRSTKLEDSAMYFCASTGDRGPMRGFIYNEQFFGPGTRLTVL.

The chain joins TRBV4-1 to TRBJ2-1; the D gene is possibly TRBD2 (5 bases). The CDR3 runs 16 residues. The V and J ends lost 1 base and 0 bases respectively, with 10 bases between them. The germline V gene has CDR1 MGHRA and CDR2 YSYEKL. CDR3 loop: CASSQVGLLSYNEQFF. Written as DNA, the CDR3 is TGCGCCAGCAGCCAAGTCGGACTCCTCTCCTACAATGAGCAGTTCTTC.

As DNA, the CDR3 is TGTGCCAGCAGTTTACAAAGGGGGCCCTACGAGCAGTACTTC. Translated, it gives CASSLQRGPYEQYF. The chain employs TRBV27 and TRBJ2-7; 7 nucleotides align to TRBD1. After removal of 2 bases from V and 2 bases from J, the junction contained 3 bases not matched to a gene. Germline values: CDR1 MNHEY, CDR2 SMNVEV (reference sequence). The CDR3 sequence is 14 residues long.

The rearrangement joins TRBV12-5 to TRBJ1-1; D might be TRBD1 (6 bases). Germline loops: CDR1 LGHNT, CDR2 FRNRAP. The CDR3 covers 16 residues. V lost 2 bases and J 5 bases, leaving 18 bases between the germline ends. This CDR3 reads CASGLPTGGASTEAFF. The CDR3 DNA reads TGTGCTAGTGGTTTGCCCACCGGGGGGGCTTCGACTGAAGCTTTCTTT.

The chain has TRBV7-9 and TRBJ1-2; 7 bases map to TRBD1. J gave up 0 bases and V 5 bases, and 12 bases lay outside the gene matches. The CDR3 sequence is 17 residues long. Germline-derived CDR1 and CDR2 are SEHNR and FQNEAQ (reference sequence). The CDR3 sequence: CASSISGQEGSNYGYTF. CDR3 nucleotides: TGTGCCAGCAGCATAAGCGGACAGGAAGGCTCTAACTATGGCTACACCTTC. The whole variable domain, filled in from reference TRBV7-9 and TRBJ1-2, reads DTGVSQNPRHKITKRGQNVTFRCDPISEHNRLYWYRQTLGQGPEFLTYFQNEAQLEKSRLLSDRFSAERPKGSFSTLEIQRTEQGDSAMYLCASSISGQEGSNYGYTFGSGTRLTVV.

The chain carries TRBV7-2 and TRBJ2-1, with TRBD2 matching 7 bases. Germline lookup yields CDR1 SGHTA and CDR2 FQGNSA. V was clipped by 6 bases and J by 3 bases; unmatched bases: 8. This CDR3 is 15 amino acids long. This CDR3 is CASSLGLGDYNEQFF. Written as DNA, the CDR3 is TGTGCCAGCAGTCTAGGACTAGGGGACTACAATGAGCAGTTCTTC.

The J gene is TRBJ1-5, the V gene TRBV2; weak D call: TRBD1 (6 bases). The CDR3 runs to 14 residues. Trimming took off 9 bases at V and 6 bases at J, with 18 bases between the two ends. CDR1 is SNHLY, CDR2 FYNNEI, per germline. The CDR3 DNA reads TGTGCCAGTGTCAGTGGGGGGGCCGGTCAGCCCCAGCATTTT. Amino acids: CASVSGGAGQPQHF.

The chain joins TRBV28 to TRBJ1-2; 7 bases map to TRBD1. Losses at the gene ends were 8 bases for V and 0 bases for J; bases not matched to a gene: 3. The CDR3 runs 13 residues. Germline lookup yields CDR1 MDHEN and CDR2 SYDVKM. CDR3 region: CASGDSPNYGYTF. The CDR3 DNA reads as TGTGCCAGCGGGGACAGCCCTAACTATGGCTACACCTTC.

This rearrangement joins TRBV2 to TRBJ2-1; a possible D gene is TRBD1 (7 bases). The germline V gene encodes CDR1 SNHLY and CDR2 FYNNEI. V dropped 2 bases and J dropped 5 bases, with 16 bases sitting between them. The CDR3 is 16 residues long. The CDR3 DNA is TGTGCCAGCAGTGAAATGGTTATCAGGGGGGACAATGAGCAGTTCTTC. Protein sequence: CASSEMVIRGDNEQFF. The complete variable domain, with remaining parts taken from reference TRBV2 and TRBJ2-1, reads EPEVTQTPSHQVTQMGQEVILRCVPISNHLYFYWYRQILGQKVEFLVSFYNNEISEKSEIFDDQFSVERPDGSNFTLKIRSTKLEDSAMYFCASSEMVIRGDNEQFFGPGTRLTVL.

J is TRBJ2-7 and V is TRBV3-1 (or the pseudogene TRBV3-2); TRBD1 agrees at 10 bases. V was clipped by 5 bases and J by 4 bases; unmatched bases: 5. This CDR3 contains 14 residues. Germline CDR1 reads LGHDT; CDR2 reads YNNKEL (reference sequence). CDR3 in DNA: TGTGCCAGCAGCTACGGACAGGGGGAGTACGAGCAGTACTTC. Protein sequence: CASSYGQGEYEQYF.

This chain links TRBV9 with TRBJ2-2; TRBD1 might be the D (6 bases). V was trimmed by 3 bases and J by 4 bases, leaving 16 bases between them. The CDR3 length is 16 residues. The germline CDR1 and CDR2 sequences are SGDLS and YYNGEE. Here the CDR3 reads CASSANRVRGTGELFF. In DNA, the CDR3 is TGTGCCAGCAGCGCAAACAGGGTACGGGGCACCGGGGAGCTGTTTTTT.

The V call is TRBV27, the J call TRBJ2-1, with D perhaps TRBD2 (6 bases). Germline CDR1 reads MNHEY; CDR2 reads SMNVEV (reference sequence). The ends were cut back, 3 bases at V and 4 bases at J, with 13 bases in the middle. The CDR3 sequence is 15 residues long. In nucleotides, the CDR3 is TGTGCCAGCAGTTTGAGACTAGGTGATTACAATGAGCAGTTCTTC. Translated: CASSLRLGDYNEQFF.

The CDR3 coding sequence is TGTGCCAGCAGTTTAACAGGGGAGGCGAACACCGGGGAGCTGTTTTTT. Translating gives CASSLTGEANTGELFF. The V gene is TRBV6-5, the J gene TRBJ2-2, with a possible D match to TRBD1 (7 bases). Germline CDR1 MNHEY, CDR2 SVGAGI. Trimming stripped 4 bases from V and 0 bases from J, with 12 bases between. The CDR3 extends over 16 amino acids.